This entry concerns a single T cell receptor beta chain. This table comes from immunoSEQ multiplex PCR, and its TCRdb copy is limited to in-frame clones, with some not included. In the table there are about 79,000 clones, more than 70% of which are singletons. The data are from a study of T cell responses to AZD1222 COVID-19 vaccine. The CDR3 runs to 15 residues. Germline V lookup: CDR1 SEHNR, CDR2 FQNEAQ (reference sequence). V gave up 1 base and J gave up 6 bases; unmatched junction bases: 3. The input for sequencing was peripheral blood, taken on day 0 of AZD1222 vaccination. The chain uses TRBV7-9 and TRBJ1-4; 9 bases fit TRBD1. The clonotype comes from an adult in good health. In DNA form, the CDR3 reads TGTGCCAGCAGCTTAGGGGACAGGGAACATGAAAAACTGTTTTTT. Protein: CASSLGDREHEKLFF.